This T cell receptor beta chain was observed in a study of T cell changes during pregnancy in multiple sclerosis. Data came from immunoSEQ multiplex PCR; TCRdb stores just in-frame clones and leaves some out. The sample yields 83,000 or so clones, 90% to 95% seen once. Germline V gives CDR1 SQVTM, CDR2 ANQGSEA. CDR3 size: 13 residues. Trimming took 7 bases from V and 6 from J, leaving 16 bases between them. The receptor was isolated from a female donor in good health, enrolled as a control in a pregnancy study. V is TRBV29-1 and J is TRBJ2-1; D possibly corresponds to TRBD2 (5 bases). Sequencing was performed on peripheral blood, taken after pregnancy. The CDR3 spells CSAVKLATNEQFF. The CDR3 region has the DNA TGCAGCGCGGTCAAGCTAGCCACCAATGAGCAGTTCTTC.